This section outlines one T cell receptor (beta chain) sequence together with its context. What it recognizes is unknown. The source of the sample is a study of Ad26.COV2.S vaccination and SARS-CoV-2 variants. As to treatment: around 19 received Ad26.COV2.S at low or high dose, single or two shots; about 5 received placebo; per-sample allocation not given. All samples were drawn on day 63, counting from the first vaccine or placebo injection. At a Boston site, the person donating was an adult of 18-55 years. Study-wide results and caveats: Breadth and depth estimates from TCRs may understate total T cell responses. Spike-specific CD8+ and CD4+ T cell responses reportedly showed substantial breadth after vaccination.

The repertoire was sequenced with immunoSEQ multiplex PCR; TCRdb's copy has only in-frame clones and lacks some. The sample lists roughly 420,000 clones; 85% to 90% were seen once. Looked up from germline, CDR1 is SGDLS and CDR2 is YYNGEE. The CDR3 runs to 16 residues. The germline V and J ends were trimmed by 4 bases and 0 bases, with 16 bases remaining between them. The chain couples TRBV9 to TRBJ1-1, with D possibly TRBD1 on 6 matching bases. The sample in question was peripheral blood, obtained in a trial of Ad26.COV2.S vaccine versus placebo. The origin of this receptor is a person between 18 and 59 years old who received the Ad26.COV2.S COVID-19 vaccine or a placebo. The CDR3 nucleotides read TGTGCCAGCAGCCCAGGGGCAGGGACAATGAACACTGAAGCTTTCTTT. As protein: CASSPGAGTMNTEAFF.